The sequence of this TCR beta chain was determined in a study of OX40 agonist ivuxolimab in advanced cancers. As for the study more broadly: Ivuxolimab was an agonistic, fully human IgG2 monoclonal antibody directed against OX40 (CD134), a costimulatory receptor. Intravenous ivuxolimab was administered to patients every 2 weeks at six dose levels: 0.01, 0.1, 0.3, 1.5, 3 and 10 mg/kg. Of the roughly 54 patients in dose escalation, about 20 had hepatocellular carcinoma, around 15 had melanoma, 9 had renal cell carcinoma and 9 had head and neck cancer. A male proportion of 75% to 85% and a mean age of roughly 55 years, ranging from 23 to 79, were recorded for the dose-escalation cohort. Patients were allowed to have had prior anti-PD-1, anti-PD-L1 or anti-CTLA-4 therapy, and less than 45% of the dose-escalation patients had previously received checkpoint inhibitors. Partial responses occurred in three dose-escalation patients, of whom one had hepatocellular carcinoma and two had cutaneous melanoma. The purpose of peripheral TCRbeta sequencing was to test whether ivuxolimab changed TCR sequence diversity and led to clonal T-cell expansion. The monotherapy dose-escalation portion (N ≈ 52 patients) of the phase I ivuxolimab trial is reported in the paper. Overall study results and their limits: The antigen specificity of the peripheral T cells that underwent clonal expansion was not determined. After ivuxolimab, expanded clones were on average more numerous among CD8+ T cells than among CD4+ T cells. At doses from 0.1 to 3.0 mg/kg, clonal expansion was seen in both CD4+ and CD8+ blood T cells between baseline and week 6. In the 0.1-3.0 mg/kg groups, partial responders were among the patients with the lowest normalized peripheral clonal expansion, particularly in CD8+ T cells. Low levels of normalized T-cell clonal expansion were also seen in some patients who did not respond.

Genomic DNA was isolated from the sorted cells so that the TCRbeta CDR3 region could be sequenced. TCRbeta CDR3 regions were sequenced using the immunoSEQ Assay. The table comes from immuneACCESS by way of TCRdb, which keeps in-frame sequences with V and J called. Part of the clones is missing from these tables; in studies checked, under half for an unresolved V gene and the rest for unknown reasons. This sample is represented by 45,000 to 70,000 clones; around 89% of them were singletons. In total, the top ten clones hold approximately 1.5% of the sample. On this clone itself: The antigen it binds to is not known. Base qualities are not recorded, but no much larger clone differs from it by a single base.

The trial excluded patients who had a history of autoimmune disease or who were on systemic immunosuppression. Peripheral blood for TCR sequencing was collected from all dose cohorts at baseline, on cycle 4 day 1, and on cycle 7 day 1. Samples came from an open-label, multicenter, first-in-human phase I dose-escalation trial of ivuxolimab. Adults with locally advanced or metastatic melanoma, renal cell, hepatocellular, or head and neck squamous cell carcinoma were enrolled in the trial. Before TCR sequencing, CD4+ T cells and CD8+ T cells from peripheral blood were sorted into separate populations. The TCR sequence derives from an adult with an advanced solid tumor such as melanoma, head and neck, liver or kidney cancer. Sequences were derived from CD4+ or CD8+ T cells sorted from blood, sampled in a trial of the OX40 agonist ivuxolimab.

The base sequence is TGTGCCAGCACCCAAAGACTGGGGCACAATGAGCAGTTCTTC. Protein translation: CASTQRLGHNEQFF. The sequence joins TRBV6-6 to TRBJ2-1; D gene: possibly TRBD1, on 5 matching bases. There are 14 amino acids in the CDR3, from cysteine to phenylalanine inclusive. Just CDR3 DNA is preserved here, 42 bases in frame from base 1. The junction carries 15 bases between V and J, which are trimmed by 7 bases and 5 bases respectively. CDR1 MNHNY and CDR2 SVGAGI are derived from the germline V gene (reference sequence).